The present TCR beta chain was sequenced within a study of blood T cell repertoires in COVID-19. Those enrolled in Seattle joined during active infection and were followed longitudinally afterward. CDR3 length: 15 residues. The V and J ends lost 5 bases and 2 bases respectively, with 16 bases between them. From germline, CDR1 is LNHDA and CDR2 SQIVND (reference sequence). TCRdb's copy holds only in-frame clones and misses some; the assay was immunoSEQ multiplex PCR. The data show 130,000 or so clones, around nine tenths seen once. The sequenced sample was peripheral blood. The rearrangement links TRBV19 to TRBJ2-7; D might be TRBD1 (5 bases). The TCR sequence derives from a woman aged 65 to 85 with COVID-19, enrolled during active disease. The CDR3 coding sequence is TGTGCCAGTAGTCCTCCTTCGCAGGGTACCTACGAGCAGTACTTC. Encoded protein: CASSPPSQGTYEQYF.